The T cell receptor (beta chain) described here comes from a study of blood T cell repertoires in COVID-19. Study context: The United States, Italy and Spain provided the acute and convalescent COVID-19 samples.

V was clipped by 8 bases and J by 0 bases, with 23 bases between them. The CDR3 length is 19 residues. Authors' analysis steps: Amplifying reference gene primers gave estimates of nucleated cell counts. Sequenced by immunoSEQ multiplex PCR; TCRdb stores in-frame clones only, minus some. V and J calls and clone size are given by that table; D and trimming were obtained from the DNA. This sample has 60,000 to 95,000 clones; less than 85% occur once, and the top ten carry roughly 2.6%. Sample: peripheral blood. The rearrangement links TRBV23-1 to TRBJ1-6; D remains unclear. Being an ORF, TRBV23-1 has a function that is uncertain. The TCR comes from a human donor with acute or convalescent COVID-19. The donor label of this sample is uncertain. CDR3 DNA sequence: TGCGCCAGCTCTATTAGCAGAACTCATCACGGCTCCTATAATTCACCCCTCCACTTT. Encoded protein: CASSISRTHHGSYNSPLHF.